This T cell receptor beta chain comes out of a study of PD-L1 blockade in urothelial cancer. Study at large: Males with bladder-origin urothelial cancer constituted about 85% of the roughly 29 patients. Treatment start was followed by blood analysis at 3 weeks (second dose) and again at 6 weeks. Prior chemotherapy regimens per patient numbered 0 to 3.

Noted time point: pretreatment peripheral blood. Per patient, between 1 and 8 samples were collected at pretreatment and on-treatment time points. The CDR3 runs 15 residues. Per the germline V gene, CDR1 is SGHRS and CDR2 is YFSETQ. J was trimmed by 1 base and V by 2 bases; bases with no gene match: 4. The repertoire was sequenced with immunoSEQ multiplex PCR; TCRdb's copy has only in-frame clones and lacks some. The table lists around 57,000 clones, approximately 78% of them singletons. The V and J genes are TRBV5-1 and TRBJ2-3, with 7 nucleotides matching TRBD1. The sequence was obtained from a man in his 70s with urothelial cancer. This specimen was PBMCs, taken around atezolizumab (anti-PD-L1) treatment. This CDR3 is CASSFRQGRTDTQYF. The CDR3 DNA sequence: TGCGCCAGCAGCTTCAGACAGGGACGCACAGATACGCAGTATTTT.